This T cell receptor beta chain was sequenced for a study of CD4+ T cells in melanoma. Notes on the study in general: Neoantigen-specific CD4+ T cells in melanoma reportedly had diverse differentiation states. CD8+ T cell, macrophage and B cell function reportedly correlated with neoantigen-specific CD4+ T cells.

On this clone: Its antigen remains unknown.

Clones were sequenced by immunoSEQ multiplex PCR, and TCRdb holds only the in-frame ones, with some missing. The sample shows about 4,900 clones, approximately 60% of them seen only once. Germline assignment: CDR1 KGHSH and CDR2 LQKENI. The CDR3 totals 14 residues. V gave up 1 base and J gave up 2 bases, with 9 bases separating them. The sequencing input was cells from a culture (not recorded whether cultured in vitro). This TCR derives from a human donor with melanoma. The rearrangement links TRBV18 to TRBJ2-7, with D perhaps matching TRBD1 (6 bases). The CDR3 region has the DNA TGTGCCAGCTCACCACGGGACACAACCTACGAGCAGTACTTC. Its translation: CASSPRDTTYEQYF. Looking up the rest from reference TRBV18 and TRBJ2-7 gives the full variable domain: NAGVMQNPRHLVRRRGQEARLRCSPMKGHSHVYWYRQLPEEGLKFMVYLQKENIIDESGMPKERFSAEFPKEGPSILRIQQVVRGDSAAYFCASSPRDTTYEQYFGPGTRLTVT.